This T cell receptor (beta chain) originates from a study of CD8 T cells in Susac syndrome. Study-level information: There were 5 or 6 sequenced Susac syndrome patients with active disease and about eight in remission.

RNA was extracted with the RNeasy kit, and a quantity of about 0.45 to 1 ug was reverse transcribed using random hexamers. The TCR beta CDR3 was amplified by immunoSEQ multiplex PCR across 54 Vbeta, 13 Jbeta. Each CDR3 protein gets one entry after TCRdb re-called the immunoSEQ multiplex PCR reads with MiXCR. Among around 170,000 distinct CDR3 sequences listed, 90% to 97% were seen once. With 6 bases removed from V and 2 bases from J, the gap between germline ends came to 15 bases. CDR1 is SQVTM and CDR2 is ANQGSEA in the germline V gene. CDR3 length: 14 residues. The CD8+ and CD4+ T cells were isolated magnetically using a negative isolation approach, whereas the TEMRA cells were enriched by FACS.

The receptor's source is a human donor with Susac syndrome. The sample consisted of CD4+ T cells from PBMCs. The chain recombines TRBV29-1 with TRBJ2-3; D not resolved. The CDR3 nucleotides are TGCAGCGTAGTGACCGGTGGCTACACAGATACGCAGTATTTT. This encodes CSVVTGGYTDTQYF.